This entry lists 20 T cell receptor beta chains sequenced from one sample in a study of T cell responses to AZD1222 COVID-19 vaccine. Only in-frame clones appear in the TCRdb table, and some are missing; sequencing was by immunoSEQ multiplex PCR. The sample has 150,000 to 200,000 clones, roughly 90% seen once; the top ten hold 2% to 3%. Sequenced material: peripheral blood, taken on day 0 of AZD1222 vaccination. These receptors originate from an adult in good health.

The genes are TRBV5-6 and TRBJ2-7; the match to TRBD1 covers 9 bases. Trimming at V came to 6 bases and at J to 4 bases, leaving 11 bases not matched to a gene. Germline loops: CDR1 SGHDT, CDR2 YYEEEE. The length of the CDR3 is 15 residues. CDR3 amino acids: CASTSAGQGRYEQYF. The CDR3 nucleotides read TGTGCCAGCACCTCTGCCGGACAGGGGAGATACGAGCAGTACTTC. The full variable domain, with the rest looked up from reference TRBV5-6 and TRBJ2-7, is DAGVTQSPTHLIKTRGQQVTLRCSPKSGHDTVSWYQQALGQGPQFIFQYYEEEERQRGNFPDRFSGHQFPNYSSELNVNALLLGDSALYLCASTSAGQGRYEQYFGPGTRLTVT.

The gene calls are TRBV29-1 and TRBJ1-4, with D unresolved. Germline CDR1 is SQVTM and CDR2 is ANQGSEA. The V end lost 1 base, the J end lost 8 bases, and 11 bases lay between the germline ends. This CDR3 contains 13 residues. In DNA form, the CDR3 reads TGCAGCGTTGAAGGGTTGGAAAGAGAAAAACTGTTTTTT. Protein: CSVEGLEREKLFF.

The rearrangement uses TRBV7-2 and TRBJ2-4, with TRBD2 matching over 9 bases. The CDR3 spans 16 residues. V was pared by 1 base and J by 1 base, with 2 bases of the junction left unmatched. Germline assignment: CDR1 SGHTA and CDR2 FQGNSA. CDR3 sequence: CASSLGLAAAKNIQYF. The CDR3 bases are TGTGCCAGCAGCTTAGGACTAGCGGCCGCCAAAAACATTCAGTACTTC.

The chain combines TRBV18 with TRBJ1-2; no reliable D call. The CDR3 is 13 residues long. The V end was cut by 0 bases, the J end by 5 bases, with 7 bases between. Germline loops: CDR1 KGHSH, CDR2 LQKENI. For the CDR3, the DNA is TGTGCCAGCTCACCACCGGCAACGTATGGCTACACCTTC. Protein product: CASSPPATYGYTF.

The chain is built from TRBV6-5 and TRBJ2-1; D gene unclear. V lost 10 bases and J 4 bases, leaving 14 bases between the germline ends. Looked up from germline, CDR1 is MNHEY and CDR2 is SVGAGI. The length of the CDR3 is 13 residues. CDR3 bases: TGTGCCACTCCTAAGGCCCCTTACAATGAGCAGTTCTTC. Translating gives CATPKAPYNEQFF.

The V gene is TRBV21-1, the J gene TRBJ1-5; the table calls TRBD1, which could not be checked here. TRBV21-1 is listed as a pseudogene. The CDR3 extends over 15 amino acids. The CDR3 loop reads CASSKEGRRVQPQHF. The CDR3 DNA sequence: TGTGCCAGCAGCAAAGAGGGGCGACGGGTTCAGCCCCAGCATTTT.

CDR3 amino acids: CASTRSTGGSTDTQYF. CDR3 DNA: TGTGCCAGCACCCGCTCAACGGGAGGGTCCACAGATACGCAGTATTTT. This rearrangement joins TRBV27 to TRBJ2-3, with 8 bases matching TRBD2. V gave up 7 bases and J gave up 2 bases; unmatched junction bases: 11. Germline-derived CDR1 and CDR2 are MNHEY and SMNVEV (reference sequence). The CDR3 has 16 residues.

The chain uses TRBV20-1 and TRBJ2-1; D uncertain. CDR3 size: 11 residues. Germline V lookup: CDR1 DFQATT, CDR2 SNEGSKA (reference sequence). CDR3 protein: CSSSGRNEQFF. CDR3 bases: TGCAGCTCCTCTGGGCGCAATGAGCAGTTCTTC.

The rearrangement joins TRBV12-2 to TRBJ2-3; the DNA was not used to check the table's D call, TRBD2. TRBV12-2 is tagged as a pseudogene. The CDR3 sequence is 16 residues long. CDR3 DNA: TGTGCAAGTCGCTTCGGGTACATGTCGCAAACAGATACGCAGTATTTT. As protein: CASRFGYMSQTDTQYF.

The rearrangement uses TRBV2 and TRBJ1-5, with 7 bases matching TRBD1. CDR1 and CDR2 from the germline V gene are SNHLY and FYNNEI. J lost 7 bases, V lost 8 bases, and 8 bases had no gene match. The CDR3 has 13 amino acids. The CDR3 DNA follows: TGTGCCAGCTCGGACCTGACAGGGCAGCCCCAGCATTTT. It codes for CASSDLTGQPQHF.

The count of this clone is one. This sequence joins TRBV7-6 and TRBJ2-7, with D uncertain. V was cut by 0 bases and J by 1 base, with 4 bases left in between. CDR1 is SGHVS, CDR2 FNYEAQ, per germline. The length of the CDR3 is 13 residues. For the CDR3, the DNA is TGTGCCAGCAGCTTAGCCATATCCTACGAGCAGTACTTC. This encodes CASSLAISYEQYF.

The CDR3 reads CASSARGTPNEQFF. The CDR3 bases are TGTGCCAGCAGTGCAAGAGGGACTCCCAATGAGCAGTTCTTC. This chain joins TRBV2 and TRBJ2-1; tentative D call: TRBD2 (6 bases). The CDR3 totals 14 residues. Trimming took off 4 bases at V and 6 bases at J, with 13 bases between the two ends. Germline V CDR1 and CDR2: SNHLY, FYNNEI.

This clone was counted a few times. This chain uses TRBV3-1 (or the pseudogene TRBV3-2) with TRBJ1-5; 8 bases are a match to TRBD1. Germline V gives CDR1 LGHDT, CDR2 YNNKEL (reference sequence). Unmatched junction bases numbered 10, after V lost 0 bases and J lost 6 bases. This CDR3 is built from 17 residues. In DNA form, the CDR3 reads TGTGCCAGCAGCCAAGATCATAGCAGGGGGCTGCTTCAGCCCCAGCATTTT. Its translation: CASSQDHSRGLLQPQHF.

V is TRBV18 and J is TRBJ2-7; 12 nucleotides match TRBD2. Trimming at V came to 3 bases and at J to 1 base, leaving 10 bases not matched to a gene. The CDR3 has 18 amino acids. Germline V gives CDR1 KGHSH, CDR2 LQKENI. The CDR3 sequence is CASSPSASGRAGSYEQYF. CDR3 sequence (DNA): TGTGCCAGCTCACCGAGTGCTAGCGGGAGGGCCGGGTCCTACGAGCAGTACTTC.

This clone counts as medium-sized. The rearrangement joins TRBV7-8 to TRBJ1-6; no clear D gene. From germline, CDR1 is SGHVS and CDR2 FQNEAQ. This CDR3 has 18 residues. The V end lost 5 bases, the J end lost 0 bases, and 17 bases lay between the germline ends. CDR3 nucleotide sequence: TGTGCCAGCAGCGTTCCCATTGACGCTAGCTCCTATAATTCACCCCTCCACTTT. Translation: CASSVPIDASSYNSPLHF.

CDR3 in amino acids: CSVETVPYNEQFF. The CDR3 bases are TGCAGCGTTGAGACAGTCCCCTACAATGAGCAGTTCTTC. The J gene is TRBJ2-1, the V gene TRBV29-1; perhaps TRBD1 as D (5 bases). This CDR3 is built from 13 residues. Per the germline V gene, CDR1 is SQVTM and CDR2 is ANQGSEA. Trimming cost V 3 bases and J 2 bases, with 8 bases left between them.

This clone was seen a single time. V gene TRBV30 combines with J gene TRBJ2-2; D is uncertain. This CDR3 is built from 14 residues. V lost 6 bases to trimming and J lost 0 bases, with 11 bases between them. CDR1 GTSNPN and CDR2 SVGIG come from the germline V gene (reference sequence). CDR3: CACTKVSNTGELFF. Here the CDR3 DNA reads TGTGCCTGCACCAAGGTTTCGAACACCGGGGAGCTGTTTTTT.

Here the CDR3 DNA reads TGTGCCAGCAGTTACGGACAGGGTACGACCGGGGAGCTGTTTTTT. Its translation is CASSYGQGTTGELFF. The chain links TRBV5-6 to TRBJ2-2; 8 nucleotides match TRBD1. Germline V lookup: CDR1 SGHDT, CDR2 YYEEEE. There are 15 residues in the CDR3. J was trimmed by 5 bases and V by 5 bases; bases with no gene match: 8.

This chain uses TRBV10-3 with TRBJ2-2; D not resolved. Trimming took off 6 bases at V and 4 bases at J, with 9 bases between the two ends. From germline, CDR1 is ENHRY and CDR2 SYGVKD. This CDR3 comprises 13 residues. CDR3 protein: CAISPDLTGELFF. DNA of the CDR3: TGTGCCATCAGCCCGGATCTCACCGGGGAGCTGTTTTTT.

J is TRBJ1-2 and V is TRBV6-1; the D gene is possibly TRBD1 (6 bases). The CDR3 runs 15 residues. The ends were cut back, 2 bases at V and 5 bases at J, with 15 bases in the middle. Germline V gene lookup returns CDR1 MNHNS and CDR2 SASEGT. The CDR3 here is CASSEMWGGAYGYTF. The DNA for the CDR3 is TGTGCCAGCAGTGAAATGTGGGGGGGCGCATATGGCTACACCTTC.